These 3 T cell receptor beta chains were all obtained from the same sample, sequenced in a study of blood T cell repertoires in COVID-19. The protocol was immunoSEQ multiplex PCR, while the TCRdb copy is restricted to in-frame clones and leaves out a portion. The data hold 55,000 to 70,000 clones, with more than 60% observed a single time. The sample was peripheral blood. These receptors were collected from a human donor in a cohort sampled during active COVID-19.

The chain carries TRBV11-2 and TRBJ1-1, with 7 bases identical to TRBD1. CDR3 size: 14 residues. Germline trimming cut 5 bases from V and 4 bases from J; bases unmatched to any gene: 7. Germline CDR1 and CDR2: SGHAT and FQNNGV. In DNA, the CDR3 is TGTGCCAGCAGCAACACAGGGGTGGGCACTGAAGCTTTCTTT. Protein sequence: CASSNTGVGTEAFF.

The rearrangement joins TRBV10-2 to TRBJ1-1; the match to TRBD1 covers 9 bases. The V and J ends lost 6 bases and 0 bases, in that order; junction bases with no gene match: 2. This CDR3 region has 14 residues. Germline V gene lookup returns CDR1 WSHSY and CDR2 SAAADI. In nucleotides, the CDR3 is TGCGCCAGCAGGGGACAGGGAATGAACACTGAAGCTTTCTTT. This encodes CASRGQGMNTEAFF.

This chain joins TRBV6-5 and TRBJ1-3; 7 bases map to TRBD1. V shed 5 bases and J 0 bases; nucleotides not matched to a gene: 4. The CDR3 has 15 amino acids. The V gene's germline CDR1 is MNHEY and CDR2 SVGAGI. The CDR3 loop reads CASSTGDSSGNTIYF. The CDR3 DNA follows: TGTGCCAGCAGTACGGGGGACAGCTCTGGAAACACCATATATTTT.